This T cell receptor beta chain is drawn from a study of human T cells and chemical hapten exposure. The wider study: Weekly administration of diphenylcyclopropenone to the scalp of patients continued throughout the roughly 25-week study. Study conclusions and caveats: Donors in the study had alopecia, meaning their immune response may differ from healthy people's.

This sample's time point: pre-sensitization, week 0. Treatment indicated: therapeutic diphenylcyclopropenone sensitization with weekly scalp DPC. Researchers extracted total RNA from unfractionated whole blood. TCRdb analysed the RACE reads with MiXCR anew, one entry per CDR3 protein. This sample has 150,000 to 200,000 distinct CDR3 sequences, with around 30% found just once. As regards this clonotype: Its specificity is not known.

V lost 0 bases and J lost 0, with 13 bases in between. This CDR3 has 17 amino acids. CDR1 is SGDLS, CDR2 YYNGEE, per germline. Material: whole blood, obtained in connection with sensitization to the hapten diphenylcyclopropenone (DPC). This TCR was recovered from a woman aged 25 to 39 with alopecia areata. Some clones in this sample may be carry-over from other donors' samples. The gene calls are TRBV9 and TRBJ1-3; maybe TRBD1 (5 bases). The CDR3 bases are TGTGCCAGCAGCGTAGGACAGCGCGCGATCTCTGGAAACACCATATATTTT. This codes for CASSVGQRAISGNTIYF.